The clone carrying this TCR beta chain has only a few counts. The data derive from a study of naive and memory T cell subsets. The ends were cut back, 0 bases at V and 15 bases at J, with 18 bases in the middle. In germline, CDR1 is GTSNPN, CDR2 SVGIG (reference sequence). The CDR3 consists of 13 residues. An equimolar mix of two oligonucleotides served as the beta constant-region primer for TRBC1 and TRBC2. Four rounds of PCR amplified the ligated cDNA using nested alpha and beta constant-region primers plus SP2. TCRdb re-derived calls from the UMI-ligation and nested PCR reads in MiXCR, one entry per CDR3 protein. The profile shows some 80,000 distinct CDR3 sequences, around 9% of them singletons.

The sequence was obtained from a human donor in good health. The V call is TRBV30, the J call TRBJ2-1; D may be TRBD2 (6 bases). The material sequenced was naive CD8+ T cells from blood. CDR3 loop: CAWSVTGDLFLFF. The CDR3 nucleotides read TGTGCCTGGAGTGTAACGGGGGACCTTTTTCTGTTCTTC.